Reported below is one T cell receptor beta chain. This clone was recorded once. This clone's antigen is unknown. No much larger clone is present one base from it, and per-base qualities are unavailable. This entry belongs to a study of shared clonotypes between healthy human individuals (dated by TCRdb to 2018 to 2020). Describing the broader study: The cohort comprised a couple of women and a few men aged 18 to 49 years. For each donor, CD4 naive and CD4 memory were each run on three plates, CD8 naive on two plates, and CD8 memory on one plate. Leukapheresis yielded between about 0.9 and 9.5 billion PBMCs per donor. Blood TCR repertoires of several healthy adults were deeply sequenced to estimate repertoire size and the extent of clonotype sharing between individuals. To increase sequencing depth and limit assay-specific biases, TCR repertoire library preparation and sequencing were carried out by different laboratories using diverse techniques. Points the paper makes about the study in general: About 5% of naive CD4, roughly 3.6% of naive CD8, roughly 2.4% of memory CD4, and more than 0.35% of memory CD8 clonotypes were shared across several donors. Compared with non-shared clonotypes, the clonotypes found in all four sorted-subset donors had higher generation probabilities. Sampling was restricted to blood, and TCR repertoires in tissue are likely to differ from TCR repertoires in blood. Estimated clonotype richness was generally larger for naive than for memory subsets. Incomplete sequencing was indicated by rarefaction of sorted-subset datasets, despite the large sequencing depth. Pairwise subsampling led to the expectation that sequencing depth would affect the degree of clonotype sharing among donors. The genetic and exposure-history diversity represented was limited by the small number of donors.

The donors were healthy, HIV-negative adults who had no recently reported acute infections or vaccinations. Only Caucasian adults living in Nashville, Tennessee, USA were represented among the donors. CD4+ T cells were enriched through magnetic negative selection, after which naive cells were positively selected on CD45RA and the remaining negative fraction served as the memory subset. Blood was collected by leukapheresis, and PBMCs were isolated by Ficoll-Histopaque density gradient centrifugation and then cryopreserved in liquid nitrogen vapor phase. Analytical flow cytometry was used to check the purity and quantity of each magnetically sorted T cell population. Each sorted fraction had its genomic DNA isolated and then quantified by UV absorbance on a Nanodrop 2000c. Measured from the cysteine to the phenylalanine, the CDR3 is 16 residues long. CDR3 DNA only is kept here, 48 bases in frame from base 1. V sheds 4 bases and J sheds 1 base, leaving 15 bases between their ends. The CDR1 and CDR2 encoded by the germline V gene are SGHDT and YYEEEE.

Using the deep immunoSEQ assay, multiplex PCR amplified TCR CDR3 regions from genomic DNA. Genomic DNA extracted from each cell subset was distributed evenly over all wells of several immunoSEQ 96-well plates, and each plate served as one replicate. For sorted subsets, around 0.2 ug of genomic DNA, equivalent to 25,000 to 30,000 T cell genomes, went into each replicate PCR. Purified libraries were measured with a Qubit 3.0 fluorometer, size-checked on a Bioanalyzer 2100, and measured again with the KAPA Library Quantification kit. A separate single-read 150-cycle Illumina NextSeq 550 flow cell was used to sequence each immunoSEQ 96-well plate. Regarding the original processing steps: Because only junctional sequences without quality scores were contained in the immunoSEQ output, filtering matching that applied to full-length reads could not be performed. Sequences were annotated with PyIR, a Python wrapper for IgBLAST v1.9, using IMGT germline references to assign V/J genes and CDR3. Reads were filtered out if the reads had weak V/J assignments (E-value above 1e-6), no CDR3, stop codons, out-of-frame junctions, or ambiguous translated residues. V3J clonotypes were defined as sequences sharing the same inferred V gene, J gene, and CDR3 amino acid sequence. The percentage overlap between two repertoires was calculated by dividing the number of shared unique clonotypes by the size of the smaller repertoire. RTK rarefaction, the Chao1 estimator, and Recon v2.1 estimates of unobserved clonotypes were used to assess repertoire richness. For all TCRbeta clonotypes obtained by the gDNA method from four donors, generation probabilities were computed with OLGA. What TCRdb holds here is the immuneACCESS table cut down to in-frame rearrangements. Part of the clones is not present; checked against another copy, under half of the missing clones reflect an unresolved V gene, and the others are unexplained. V and J calls and clone size come straight from that table; D and trimming were deduced from the DNA. The sample table records approximately 2.3 million clones; 90% to 95% of these occur just once. Roughly 0.36% of the sample is taken by the ten largest.

The sample taken for sequencing was naive CD4+ T cells from PBMCs. The meaning of the sample's cell subset or site label: CD45RA+ positively selected. The V and J segments used are TRBV5-6 and TRBJ2-1, with the D gene tentatively TRBD1 or TRBD2, based on 5 matching bases in each. The receptor was isolated from a man aged 18-30 years in good health. Some clones in this sample may be carry-over from other donors' samples. CDR3 reads: CASSPLGTRSYNEQFF. The sequence in DNA is TGTGCCAGCAGCCCCCTGGGGACGAGGTCCTACAATGAGCAGTTCTTC.